What follows describes a single T cell receptor (beta chain). TCRdb passed the RT-PCR reads through MiXCR, listing each CDR3 protein once. Counted here are hundreds of thousands of distinct CDR3 sequences, over 12% occurring once; the ten biggest clones make up roughly 4%. V was pared by 1 base and J by 1 base, with 8 bases of the junction left unmatched. The CDR3 sequence is 17 residues long. The germline CDR1 and CDR2 sequences are SGHTA and FQGNSA. The sample consisted of memory CD4+ T cells from blood. The gene calls are TRBV7-2 and TRBJ2-3, with TRBD2 matching 7 bases. The source is a female donor in good health, serving as a healthy control. In nucleotides, the CDR3 is TGTGCCAGCAGCTTAGTTGCGGGAGTTGGGGGCACAGATACGCAGTATTTT. Translation gives CASSLVAGVGGTDTQYF.